This TCR beta chain is drawn from a study of technical replicates of blood from several donors. This table comes from immunoSEQ multiplex PCR, and its TCRdb copy is limited to in-frame clones, with some not included. The table records about 74,000 clones, almost 96% of them present only once. Trimming left V 0 bases short and J 4 bases short, with 14 bases between. In germline, CDR1 is SGHRS, CDR2 YFSETQ. The CDR3 contains 16 residues. V usage is TRBV5-1 and J usage is TRBJ1-3; perhaps TRBD1 as D (6 bases). This TCR was recovered from a human donor in good health. The material sequenced was T cells isolated from PBMCs. The CDR3: CASSLGFQGSGNTIYF. The CDR3 DNA is TGCGCCAGCAGCTTGGGGTTTCAGGGGTCCGGAAACACCATATATTTT.